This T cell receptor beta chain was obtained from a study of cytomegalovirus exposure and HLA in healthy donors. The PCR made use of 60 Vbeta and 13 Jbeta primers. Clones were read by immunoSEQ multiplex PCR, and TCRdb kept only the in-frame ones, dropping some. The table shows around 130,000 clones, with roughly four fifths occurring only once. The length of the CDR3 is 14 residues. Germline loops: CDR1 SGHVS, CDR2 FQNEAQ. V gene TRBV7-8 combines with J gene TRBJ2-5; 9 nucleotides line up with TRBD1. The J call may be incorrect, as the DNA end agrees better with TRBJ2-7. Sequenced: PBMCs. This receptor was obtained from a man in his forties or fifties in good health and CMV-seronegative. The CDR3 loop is CASSLGQGAYEQYF. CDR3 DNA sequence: TGTGCCAGCAGCTTAGGACAGGGGGCCTACGAGCAGTACTTC.